One T cell receptor beta chain is described in this entry. The record originates from a study of cytotoxic CD8 clonotypes in ibrutinib-treated CLL. TCRdb's copy holds only in-frame clones and misses some; the assay was immunoSEQ multiplex PCR. The repertoire holds 200,000 to 250,000 clones, 70% seen once, with roughly 5.9% in the top ten. The germline V gene has CDR1 LNHDA and CDR2 SQIVND (reference sequence). Trimming stripped 7 bases from V and 2 bases from J, with 14 bases between. This CDR3 region has 14 residues. This chain links TRBV19 with TRBJ1-1; D may be TRBD1 (6 bases). Sequenced material: PBMCs, taken after 12 months of ibrutinib treatment. This TCR was sampled from a human donor with chronic lymphocytic leukemia. Here the CDR3 reads CASKSQGSNTEAFF. The CDR3 region has the DNA TGTGCCAGTAAGTCTCAGGGGTCAAACACTGAAGCTTTCTTT. Variable domain in full (rest from reference TRBV19 and TRBJ1-1): DGGITQSPKYLFRKEGQNVTLSCEQNLNHDAMYWYRQDPGQGLRLIYYSQIVNDFQKGDIAEGYSVSREKKESFPLTVTSAQKNPTAFYLCASKSQGSNTEAFFGQGTRLTVV.